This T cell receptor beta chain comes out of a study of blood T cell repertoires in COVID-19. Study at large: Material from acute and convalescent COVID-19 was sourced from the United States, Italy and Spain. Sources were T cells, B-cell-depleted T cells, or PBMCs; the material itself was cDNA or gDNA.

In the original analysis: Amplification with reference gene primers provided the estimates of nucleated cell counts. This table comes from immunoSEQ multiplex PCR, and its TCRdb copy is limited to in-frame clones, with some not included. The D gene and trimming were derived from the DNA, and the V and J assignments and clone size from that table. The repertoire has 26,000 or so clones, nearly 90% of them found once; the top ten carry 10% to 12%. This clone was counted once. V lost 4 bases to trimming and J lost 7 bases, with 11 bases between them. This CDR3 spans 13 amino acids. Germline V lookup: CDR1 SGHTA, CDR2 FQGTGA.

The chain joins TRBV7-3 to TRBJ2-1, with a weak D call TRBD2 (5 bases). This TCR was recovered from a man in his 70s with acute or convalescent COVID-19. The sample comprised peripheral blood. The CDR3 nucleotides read TGTGCCAGCAGCTCGCCGCTAGCAAATGAGCAGTTCTTC. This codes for CASSSPLANEQFF.